This paragraph covers one T cell receptor beta chain sequence. Its specificity is unknown. CDR1 is SGHRS, CDR2 YFSETQ, per germline. With 4 bases removed from V and 12 bases from J, the gap between germline ends came to 15 bases. CDR3 length: 12 residues. By 5'RACE template switching, TCR cDNA was produced, with a universal primer site and UMIs added in the process. TCRdb re-called the 5' RACE reads with MiXCR, one entry per CDR3 protein. The sample shows tens of thousands of distinct CDR3 sequences, approximately 8% of them seen only once. This record belongs to a study of T cells after yellow fever vaccination. Overall study results and limits: Reappearance after the booster was seen for most primary-vaccination clones, at approximately 97% CD4 and around 90% CD8.

The V and J genes are TRBV5-1 and TRBJ2-3, with D possibly being TRBD2 (5 bases). The TCR comes from a man aged 30 to 45 who received the YFV17D yellow fever vaccine. The sample consisted of CD8+ T cells sorted from PBMCs, taken on the day of the yellow fever booster vaccination. The CDR3 region has the DNA TGCGCCAGCAGCCTCCTAGAGGAGGCTCAGTATTTT. Its translation: CASSLLEEAQYF.